These 29 T cell receptor beta chains originate from one sample sequenced in a study of T cells in localized non-small cell lung cancer. TCRdb's copy holds only in-frame clones and misses some; the assay was immunoSEQ multiplex PCR. This table holds around 25,000 clones, 86% found once. The material sequenced was peripheral blood, taken before any cancer treatment. The receptors were gathered from a female donor over 55 with stage I lung adenocarcinoma.

The gene calls are TRBV5-8 and TRBJ2-7; a weak D match, TRBD2 (7 bases). With 6 bases removed from V and 5 bases from J, the gap between germline ends came to 15 bases. CDR1 and CDR2 (germline): SGHTS, YDEGEE. The CDR3 has 13 amino acids. The CDR3, as DNA: TGTGCCAGCAAGTCCTGGGGGGGCGACGAGCAGTACTTC. This encodes CASKSWGGDEQYF.

This clone is a singleton in its sample. V is TRBV19 and J is TRBJ2-3; D is uncertain. The CDR3 sequence is 13 residues long. Germline V CDR1 and CDR2: LNHDA, SQIVND (reference sequence). The V end lost 5 bases, the J end lost 0 bases, and 6 bases lay between the germline ends. CDR3 coding DNA: TGTGCCAGTAGTCGACCTAGCACAGATACGCAGTATTTT. It translates to CASSRPSTDTQYF. The entire variable domain, with the rest obtained from reference TRBV19 and TRBJ2-3, is as follows: DGGITQSPKYLFRKEGQNVTLSCEQNLNHDAMYWYRQDPGQGLRLIYYSQIVNDFQKGDIAEGYSVSREKKESFPLTVTSAQKNPTAFYLCASSRPSTDTQYFGPGTRLTVL.

The chain has TRBV2 and TRBJ1-5, with TRBD1 matching over 7 bases. Germline CDR1 and CDR2: SNHLY and FYNNEI. V dropped 2 bases and J dropped 5; count of bases not matched to a gene: 3. The CDR3 has 14 residues. The CDR3 nucleotides read TGTGCCAGCAGTGAATGGGACAGTGATCAGCCCCAGCATTTT. This gives the protein CASSEWDSDQPQHF.

J is TRBJ2-1 and V is TRBV6-5, with 11 bases fitting TRBD2. This CDR3 has 14 residues. Unmatched junction bases numbered 5, after V lost 5 bases and J lost 8 bases. Germline V lookup: CDR1 MNHEY, CDR2 SVGAGI. CDR3 coding DNA: TGTGCCAGCAGTCGTATAGCGGGGGGGCATGAGCAGTTCTTC. It encodes CASSRIAGGHEQFF.

The V call is TRBV6-4, the J call TRBJ2-2, with 7 nucleotides matching TRBD2. The CDR3 sequence is 14 residues long. Germline CDR1 and CDR2: MRHNA and SNTAGT. Losses at the gene ends were 4 bases for V and 3 bases for J; bases not matched to a gene: 2. The CDR3 DNA is TGTGCCAGCAGTGTTGCGGGGGACACCGGGGAGCTGTTTTTT. Amino acids: CASSVAGDTGELFF.

The chain recombines TRBV6-4 with TRBJ2-3, with a possible D match to TRBD2 (7 bases). Trimming took off 5 bases at V and 5 bases at J, with 20 bases between the two ends. This CDR3 contains 16 residues. CDR1 and CDR2 from the germline V gene are MRHNA and SNTAGT. The CDR3 bases are TGTGCCAGCAGTCCGGAGGGGGGGGGCTTCGTAGATACGCAGTATTTT. It yields the protein CASSPEGGGFVDTQYF.

The gene calls are TRBV6-5 and TRBJ2-1, with 9 bases aligning to TRBD2. CDR3 size: 15 residues. V shed 4 bases, J shed 3 bases, and the junction held 4 bases outside the gene matches. CDR1 and CDR2 (germline): MNHEY, SVGAGI. CDR3 DNA: TGTGCCAGCAGTTTAGCGGGAGTGAACTACAATGAGCAGTTCTTC. Its protein product is CASSLAGVNYNEQFF.

V is TRBV5-1 and J is TRBJ2-7; 16 bases agree with TRBD2. The CDR3 totals 16 residues. Trimming took 0 bases from V and 7 from J; bases not matched to a gene: 4. Germline V lookup: CDR1 SGHRS, CDR2 YFSETQ. CDR3 coding DNA: TGCGCCAGCAGCTTGGAGGGGACTAGCGGGAGGGCGGAGCAGTACTTC. Its protein product is CASSLEGTSGRAEQYF. Complete variable domain (other parts from reference TRBV5-1 and TRBJ2-7): KAGVTQTPRYLIKTRGQQVTLSCSPISGHRSVSWYQQTPGQGLQFLFEYFSETQRNKGNFPGRFSGRQFSNSRSEMNVSTLELGDSALYLCASSLEGTSGRAEQYFGPGTRLTVT.

The V and J genes are TRBV7-3 and TRBJ1-1; D gene unclear. The V gene lost 5 bases and the J gene lost 4 bases, with 11 bases spanning the gap. The CDR3 loop spans 13 amino acids. Per germline, CDR1 SGHTA and CDR2 FQGTGA. CDR3 sequence: CASSRDTSTEAFF. The CDR3 nucleotides are TGTGCCAGCAGCCGCGACACTTCCACTGAAGCTTTCTTT.

The chain carries TRBV5-1 and TRBJ1-3, with D unclear. The CDR3 is 17 residues long. CDR1 is SGHRS and CDR2 is YFSETQ in the germline V gene. V lost 1 base, J lost 0 bases, and 14 bases lay in between. The CDR3, as DNA: TGCGCCAGCAGCTTGTTAGGCCAACAGCTCTCTGGAAACACCATATATTTT. Translated, it gives CASSLLGQQLSGNTIYF.

This chain joins TRBV6-5 and TRBJ1-2; 7 bases are a match to TRBD1. Germline CDR1 is MNHEY and CDR2 is SVGAGI. The V segment lost 2 bases and the J segment 1 base; nucleotides outside the gene matches: 4. The CDR3 consists of 15 residues. CDR3 sequence reads: CASSYGRGSNYGYTF. In nucleotides, the CDR3 is TGTGCCAGCAGTTACGGCAGGGGGAGTAACTATGGCTACACCTTC.

This clone was detected a few times. The chain links TRBV6-6 to TRBJ2-2, with D perhaps matching TRBD1 (6 bases). The V gene's germline CDR1 is MNHNY and CDR2 SVGAGI (reference sequence). Trimming removed 6 bases at V and 4 bases at J, with 9 bases between. The CDR3 runs to 13 residues. This CDR3 reads CASRKGGTGELFF. DNA for the CDR3: TGTGCCAGCAGGAAAGGGGGCACCGGGGAGCTGTTTTTT.

Relative to its sample, this clone is medium-sized (0.01 to 0.1%). The rearrangement links TRBV5-6 to TRBJ1-2; D unclear. With 7 bases removed from V and 1 base from J, the gap between germline ends came to 14 bases. Germline V gives CDR1 SGHDT, CDR2 YYEEEE. The CDR3 sequence is 14 residues long. CDR3: CASLLVGINYGYTF. CDR3 in DNA: TGTGCCAGCCTCCTGGTGGGGATTAACTATGGCTACACCTTC.

This clone was recorded a few times. The chain uses TRBV19 and TRBJ1-6, with D possibly being TRBD1 (5 bases). Germline CDR1 and CDR2: LNHDA and SQIVND (reference sequence). The V end was cut by 7 bases, the J end by 9 bases, with 16 bases between. This CDR3 region has 14 residues. The chain's CDR3 is CASTPSTVGSPLHF. The CDR3 DNA is TGTGCCAGTACCCCGTCGACAGTAGGTTCACCCCTCCACTTT.

The V call is TRBV7-2, the J call TRBJ2-1, with a tentative D call TRBD2 (6 bases). The CDR3 has 14 amino acids. The V end lost 5 bases, the J end lost 4 bases, and 12 bases lay between the germline ends. Germline CDR1 reads SGHTA; CDR2 reads FQGNSA. The CDR3 DNA is TGTGCCAGCAGCACTGGGACTCGGTACAATGAGCAGTTCTTC. Translated, it gives CASSTGTRYNEQFF.

This chain links TRBV30 with TRBJ1-3; D is uncertain. This CDR3 spans 13 amino acids. V lost 8 bases to trimming and J lost 4 bases, with 15 bases between them. The germline gives CDR1 GTSNPN, CDR2 SVGIG (reference sequence). The CDR3 DNA reads TGTGCCCCCCGCGGGAACCACGGAAACACCATATATTTT. Its translation: CAPRGNHGNTIYF.

The V call is TRBV11-1, the J call TRBJ1-3, with 9 nucleotides matching TRBD1. Per germline, CDR1 SGHAT and CDR2 FQDESV (reference sequence). Trimming at V came to 3 bases and at J to 2 bases, leaving 8 bases not matched to a gene. The CDR3 extends over 17 amino acids. CDR3: CASSFFTGTGTGNTIYF. CDR3 nucleotide sequence: TGTGCCAGCAGCTTCTTTACCGGGACAGGGACTGGAAACACCATATATTTT.

The V and J genes are TRBV19 and TRBJ2-3; tentatively, D is TRBD2 (7 bases). The CDR3 is made up of 16 amino acids. V lost 3 bases, J lost 0 bases, and 13 bases lay in between. CDR1 is LNHDA, CDR2 SQIVND, per germline (reference sequence). CDR3: CASSIGAGASTDTQYF. For the CDR3, the DNA is TGTGCCAGTAGTATTGGGGCGGGGGCTAGCACAGATACGCAGTATTTT. The full variable domain, its missing parts supplied by reference TRBV19 and TRBJ2-3, is DGGITQSPKYLFRKEGQNVTLSCEQNLNHDAMYWYRQDPGQGLRLIYYSQIVNDFQKGDIAEGYSVSREKKESFPLTVTSAQKNPTAFYLCASSIGAGASTDTQYFGPGTRLTVL.

V gene TRBV10-3 combines with J gene TRBJ2-3, with D perhaps matching TRBD1 (5 bases). CDR3 length: 16 amino acids. Germline assignment: CDR1 ENHRY and CDR2 SYGVKD. The ends were cut back, 2 bases at V and 1 base at J, with 13 bases in the middle. CDR3 nucleotides: TGTGCCATCAGTGAGCCAAAGGTCAGGGGCACAGATACGCAGTATTTT. This codes for CAISEPKVRGTDTQYF.

The rearrangement links TRBV29-1 to TRBJ2-1; D remains ambiguous. The CDR3 has 14 residues. V gave up 4 bases and J gave up 0 bases, with 10 bases separating them. Germline V CDR1 and CDR2: SQVTM, ANQGSEA. The CDR3 nucleotides are TGCAGCGTTGCCTCCCTAGGCTCCTACAATGAGCAGTTCTTC. Translating gives CSVASLGSYNEQFF.

The chain is built from TRBV5-1 and TRBJ2-7; D may be TRBD1 or TRBD2 (5 bases each). The CDR3 has 12 residues. Germline V gives CDR1 SGHRS, CDR2 YFSETQ. V dropped 5 bases and J dropped 2 bases, with 8 bases sitting between them. The CDR3 nucleotides read TGCGCCAGCAGAAGGGGAGCCTACGAGCAGTACTTC. Its protein product is CASRRGAYEQYF.

The chain uses TRBV30 and TRBJ1-2, with 7 positions matching TRBD1. The V and J ends lost 1 base and 7 bases, in that order; junction bases with no gene match: 6. Germline V gene sequence: CDR1 GTSNPN, CDR2 SVGIG (reference sequence). CDR3 length equals 13 residues. CDR3 residues: CAWSERGPGGYTF. CDR3 bases: TGTGCCTGGAGTGAGAGGGGGCCGGGTGGCTACACCTTC.

The V and J genes are TRBV30 and TRBJ1-1; no definite D call. Trimming pared 1 base from V and 1 base from J, leaving 7 bases between. This CDR3 spans 13 amino acids. Germline CDR1 GTSNPN, CDR2 SVGIG (reference sequence). The CDR3 coding sequence is TGTGCCTGGAGTGCCCCGTGGAACACTGAAGCTTTCTTT. Translated, it gives CAWSAPWNTEAFF.

The chain joins TRBV27 to TRBJ1-3; the D is unclear. The germline CDR1 and CDR2 sequences are MNHEY and SMNVEV (reference sequence). V lost 4 bases to trimming and J lost 1 base, with 8 bases between them. The CDR3 has 14 residues. DNA for the CDR3: TGTGCCAGCAGTTGGGCACCTTCTGGAAACACCATATATTTT. Translated: CASSWAPSGNTIYF.

The chain employs TRBV6-5 and TRBJ1-3; no clear D. CDR1 MNHEY and CDR2 SVGAGI come from the germline V gene. The CDR3 sequence is 12 residues long. Trimming removed 8 bases from V and 2 bases from J, with 7 bases in between. The CDR3 loop reads CASSAPGNTIYF. CDR3 in DNA: TGTGCCAGCTCGGCCCCTGGAAACACCATATATTTT.

V and J are TRBV5-6 and TRBJ2-1; 7 bases line up with TRBD1. With 4 bases clipped from V and 5 bases from J, the junction kept 9 bases outside the gene matches. This CDR3 contains 15 residues. Germline V gives CDR1 SGHDT, CDR2 YYEEEE. The CDR3 nucleotides are TGTGCCAGCAGCCCCAGACAGGGCTCAAACAATGAGCAGTTCTTC. Amino acid sequence: CASSPRQGSNNEQFF.

In this sample, this clone turned up once. The chain uses TRBV5-1 and TRBJ1-4; maybe TRBD1 (5 bases). This CDR3 region has 15 residues. Germline-derived CDR1 and CDR2 are SGHRS and YFSETQ. V was cut by 0 bases and J by 6 bases, with 12 bases left in between. CDR3 bases: TGCGCCAGCAGCTTGGCCGGGACGGTGTATGAAAAACTGTTTTTT. Translated: CASSLAGTVYEKLFF.

The chain couples TRBV18 to TRBJ2-5; D gene uncertain. This CDR3 contains 13 residues. Germline-derived CDR1 and CDR2 are KGHSH and LQKENI. V lost 3 bases and J lost 5, with 10 bases in between. CDR3 sequence (DNA): TGTGCCAGCTCACCTGTCGTGGAGGAGACCCAGTACTTC. Protein: CASSPVVEETQYF.

The chain combines TRBV10-1 with TRBJ2-2, with no clear D. This CDR3 region has 14 residues. CDR1 is WNHNN and CDR2 is SYGVQD in the germline V gene (reference sequence). V lost 6 bases, J lost 0 bases, and 8 bases lay in between. The CDR3 spells CASRAETNTGELFF. Here the CDR3 DNA reads TGCGCCAGCAGGGCGGAGACGAACACCGGGGAGCTGTTTTTT.